The 13 T cell receptor beta chains given below trace back to one sample, sequenced in a study of T cell repertoires in ileal Crohn's disease. Generated by immunoSEQ multiplex PCR, the TCRdb table keeps only in-frame clones and is missing some. The sample has around 6,000 clones, 82% seen once. The sample taken for sequencing was ileal tissue. The source of these receptors is an adult with Crohn's disease.

The V call is TRBV29-1, the J call TRBJ2-5; 11 bases match TRBD1. The junction had 9 bases not matched to a gene; V was cut back by 6 bases and J by 6 bases. In germline, CDR1 is SQVTM, CDR2 ANQGSEA. The CDR3 is 14 residues long. The CDR3 sequence: CSVDPGQGVQTQYF. The CDR3 DNA reads TGCAGCGTCGATCCGGGACAGGGGGTACAGACCCAGTACTTC.

The CDR3 region is CASSILGRVHEQFF. The CDR3 DNA follows: TGTGCCAGCAGCATTTTGGGCAGGGTCCATGAGCAGTTCTTC. V is TRBV5-6 and J is TRBJ2-1, with a tentative D call TRBD1 (5 bases). V was shortened by 4 bases and J by 8 bases, with 16 bases between the two germline ends. The CDR3 totals 14 residues. CDR1 and CDR2 (germline): SGHDT, YYEEEE.

This clone was counted only a few times. The chain combines TRBV7-8 with TRBJ2-5, with 7 bases fitting TRBD2. The CDR3 covers 15 residues. Unmatched junction bases numbered 5, after V lost 1 base and J lost 3 bases. The germline V gene encodes CDR1 SGHVS and CDR2 FQNEAQ. CDR3 DNA: TGTGCCAGCAGCTTAGGGGGGGGGACCAAAGAGACCCAGTACTTC. This encodes CASSLGGGTKETQYF.

The chain uses TRBV28 and TRBJ1-5; D remains ambiguous. The germline V gene encodes CDR1 MDHEN and CDR2 SYDVKM. Between the trimmed V and J ends, which lost 3 bases and 3 bases, there was a span of 9 bases. There are 14 residues in the CDR3. The CDR3 DNA is TGTGCCAGCAGTTTCCTGCGAAACAATCAGCCCCAGCATTTT. Its translation is CASSFLRNNQPQHF.

The chain uses TRBV30 and TRBJ2-1; TRBD2 agrees at 7 bases. With 3 bases clipped from V and 0 bases from J, the junction kept 2 bases outside the gene matches. This CDR3 has 14 residues. Germline CDR1 and CDR2: GTSNPN and SVGIG (reference sequence). The CDR3 coding sequence is TGTGCCTGGAGCGGCGGGAGCTCCTACAATGAGCAGTTCTTC. Residues: CAWSGGSSYNEQFF. The full variable domain, with the rest looked up from reference TRBV30 and TRBJ2-1, is SQTIHQWPATLVQPVGSPLSLECTVEGTSNPNLYWYRQAAGRGLQLLFYSVGIGQISSEVPQNLSASRPQDRQFILSSKKLLLSDSGFYLCAWSGGSSYNEQFFGPGTRLTVL.

The V gene is TRBV19, the J gene TRBJ1-1; TRBD1 might be the D (5 bases). The CDR3 covers 15 residues. V dropped 5 bases and J dropped 1 base, with 14 bases sitting between them. Germline CDR1 is LNHDA and CDR2 is SQIVND (reference sequence). The CDR3 DNA follows: TGTGCCAGTAGTCCTCCGGGACTTTCGAACACTGAAGCTTTCTTT. It encodes CASSPPGLSNTEAFF.

V usage is TRBV9 and J usage is TRBJ2-5; 11 bases fit TRBD2. The germline V gene encodes CDR1 SGDLS and CDR2 YYNGEE. Unmatched junction bases numbered 4, after V lost 0 bases and J lost 0 bases. This CDR3 has 17 amino acids. CDR3 DNA: TGTGCCAGCAGCGTAGGCCGACTAGCGGGGTACCAAGAGACCCAGTACTTC. This codes for CASSVGRLAGYQETQYF.

The gene calls are TRBV5-1 and TRBJ2-1; D may be TRBD1 (6 bases). The CDR3 totals 13 residues. The V end was cut by 4 bases, the J end by 4 bases, with 9 bases between. Germline CDR1 SGHRS, CDR2 YFSETQ. CDR3 protein: CASSGGQYNEQFF. CDR3 DNA: TGCGCCAGCAGCGGGGGCCAGTACAATGAGCAGTTCTTC.

The CDR3 reads CATSRGPGGLTNEKLFF. CDR3 sequence (DNA): TGTGCCACCAGCAGAGGGCCGGGGGGCCTAACTAATGAAAAACTGTTTTTT. The chain joins TRBV15 to TRBJ1-4, with D tentatively TRBD1 (6 bases). Germline V gives CDR1 LNHNV, CDR2 YYDKDF (reference sequence). V lost 1 base, J lost 1 base, and 13 bases lay in between. There are 17 residues in the CDR3.

This sequence joins TRBV30 and TRBJ2-5, with TRBD1 identical over 8 bases. The assigned J gene may be wrong: the sequence end matches TRBJ2-7 better. The CDR3 covers 13 residues. From germline, CDR1 is GTSNPN and CDR2 SVGIG (reference sequence). CDR3: CAWKTRQGAEQYF. CDR3 coding DNA: TGTGCCTGGAAAACGAGGCAGGGGGCCGAGCAGTACTTC.

The rearrangement uses TRBV10-2 and TRBJ1-1; 7 nucleotides agree with TRBD1. Unmatched junction bases numbered 9, after V lost 8 bases and J lost 3 bases. This CDR3 is 14 amino acids long. Germline V gene sequence: CDR1 WSHSY, CDR2 SAAADI. The CDR3 DNA is TGCGCCAGCTCGGAGACAGGGTGGGACACTGAAGCTTTCTTT. Translated: CASSETGWDTEAFF.

The CDR3 bases are TGTGCCAGCAGTCCCCGAGGGACAGGGGCTTTGAGCAATCAGCCCCAGCATTTT. Its translation is CASSPRGTGALSNQPQHF. V is TRBV27 and J is TRBJ1-5, with 10 bases fitting TRBD1. J was trimmed by 1 base and V by 5 bases; bases with no gene match: 11. CDR1 is MNHEY and CDR2 is SMNVEV in the germline V gene (reference sequence). The CDR3 spans 18 residues.

The rearrangement links TRBV6-5 to TRBJ1-2, with a possible D match to TRBD1 (6 bases). Germline V gives CDR1 MNHEY, CDR2 SVGAGI. CDR3 length: 15 residues. V lost 6 bases to trimming and J lost 4 bases, with 18 bases between them. CDR3 amino acids: CASRLNPTGRYGYTF. CDR3 nucleotide sequence: TGTGCCAGCAGATTAAACCCCACAGGGCGCTATGGCTACACCTTC.